This T cell receptor beta chain was identified in a study of shared clonotypes between healthy human individuals. Only in-frame clones appear in the TCRdb table, and some are missing; sequencing was by immunoSEQ multiplex PCR. The table lists 2,500,000 or so clones, roughly 93% of them singletons. Trimming took 6 bases from V and 10 from J, leaving 19 bases between them. CDR3 length: 13 residues. Looked up from germline, CDR1 is SQVTM and CDR2 is ANQGSEA. This clonotype originated in a man aged 18 to 30 in good health. Some clones in this sample may be carry-over from other donors' samples. The sample comprised naive CD4+ T cells from PBMCs. Specified subset: CD45RA+ positively selected. V and J are TRBV29-1 and TRBJ2-1; D is perhaps TRBD2 (7 bases). The CDR3 protein is CSVDGLGGGEQFF. The CDR3 DNA sequence: TGCAGCGTCGACGGACTGGGAGGGGGGGAGCAGTTCTTC.